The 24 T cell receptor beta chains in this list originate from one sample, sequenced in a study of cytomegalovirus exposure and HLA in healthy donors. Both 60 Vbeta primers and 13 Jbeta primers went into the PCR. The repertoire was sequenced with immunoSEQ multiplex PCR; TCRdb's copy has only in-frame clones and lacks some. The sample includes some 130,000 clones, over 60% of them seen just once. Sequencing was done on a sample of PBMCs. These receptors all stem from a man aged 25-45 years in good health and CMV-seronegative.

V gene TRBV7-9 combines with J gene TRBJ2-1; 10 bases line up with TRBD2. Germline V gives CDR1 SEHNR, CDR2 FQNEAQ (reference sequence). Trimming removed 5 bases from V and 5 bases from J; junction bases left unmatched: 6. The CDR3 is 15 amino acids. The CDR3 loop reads CASSPRLAGNNEQFF. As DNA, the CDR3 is TGTGCCAGCAGCCCCAGACTAGCGGGCAACAATGAGCAGTTCTTC.

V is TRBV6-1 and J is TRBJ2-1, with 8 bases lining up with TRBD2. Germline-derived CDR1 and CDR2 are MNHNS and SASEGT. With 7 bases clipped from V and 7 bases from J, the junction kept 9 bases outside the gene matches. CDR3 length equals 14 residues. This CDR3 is CASIRSSGGNEQFF. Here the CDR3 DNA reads TGTGCCAGCATTCGCAGCTCGGGGGGGAATGAGCAGTTCTTC.

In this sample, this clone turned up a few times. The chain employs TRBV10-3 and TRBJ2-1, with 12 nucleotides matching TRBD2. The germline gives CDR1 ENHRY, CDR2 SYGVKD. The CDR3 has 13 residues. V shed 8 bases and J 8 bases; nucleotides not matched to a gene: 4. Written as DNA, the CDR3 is TGTGCCATCTTGACTAGCGGGAGAGATGAGCAGTTCTTC. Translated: CAILTSGRDEQFF.

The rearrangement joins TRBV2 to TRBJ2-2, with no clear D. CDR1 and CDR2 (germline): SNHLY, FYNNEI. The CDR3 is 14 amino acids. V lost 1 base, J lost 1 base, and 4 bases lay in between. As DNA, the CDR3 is TGTGCCAGCAGTGAAGTTCAGAACACCGGGGAGCTGTTTTTT. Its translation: CASSEVQNTGELFF.

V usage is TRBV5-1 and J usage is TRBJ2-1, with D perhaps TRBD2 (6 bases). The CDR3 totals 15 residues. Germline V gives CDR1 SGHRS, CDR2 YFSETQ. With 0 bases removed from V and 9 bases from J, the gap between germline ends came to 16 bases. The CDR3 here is CASSLGASRDFEQFF. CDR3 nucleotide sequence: TGCGCCAGCAGCTTGGGGGCATCGCGGGATTTTGAGCAGTTCTTC.

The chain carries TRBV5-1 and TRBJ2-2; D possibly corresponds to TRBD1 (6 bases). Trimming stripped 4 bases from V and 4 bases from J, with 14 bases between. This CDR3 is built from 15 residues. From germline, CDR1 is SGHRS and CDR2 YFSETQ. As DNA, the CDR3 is TGCGCCAGCAGCCGTGACAGGCCATCCACCGGGGAGCTGTTTTTT. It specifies CASSRDRPSTGELFF.

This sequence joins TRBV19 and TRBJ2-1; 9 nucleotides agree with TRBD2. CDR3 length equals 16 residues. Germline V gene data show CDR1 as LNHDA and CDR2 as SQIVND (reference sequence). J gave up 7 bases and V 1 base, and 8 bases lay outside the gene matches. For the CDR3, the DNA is TGTGCCAGTAGTATAGGGCCCGGGACTAGCAGTAATGAGCAGTTCTTC. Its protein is CASSIGPGTSSNEQFF.

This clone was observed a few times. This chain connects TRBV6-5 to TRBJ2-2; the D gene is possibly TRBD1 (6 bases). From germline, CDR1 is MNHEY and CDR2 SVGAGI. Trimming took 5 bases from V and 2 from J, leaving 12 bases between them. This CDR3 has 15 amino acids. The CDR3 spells CASSRLGGNTGELFF. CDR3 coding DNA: TGTGCCAGCAGTCGTCTTGGGGGCAACACCGGGGAGCTGTTTTTT.

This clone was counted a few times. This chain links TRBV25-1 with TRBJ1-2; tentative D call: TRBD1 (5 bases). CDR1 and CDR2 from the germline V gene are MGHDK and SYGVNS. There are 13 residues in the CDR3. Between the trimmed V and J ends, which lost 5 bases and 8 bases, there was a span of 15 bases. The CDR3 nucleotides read TGTGCCAGCAGTTCCCAGGGCTATGGGGGCTACACCTTC. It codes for CASSSQGYGGYTF.

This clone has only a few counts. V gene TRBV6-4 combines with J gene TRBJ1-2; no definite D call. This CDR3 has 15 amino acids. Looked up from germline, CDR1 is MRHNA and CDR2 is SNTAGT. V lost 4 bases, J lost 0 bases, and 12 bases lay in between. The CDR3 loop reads CASSVSSETNYGYTF. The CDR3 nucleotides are TGTGCCAGCAGTGTGTCGTCAGAAACTAACTATGGCTACACCTTC.

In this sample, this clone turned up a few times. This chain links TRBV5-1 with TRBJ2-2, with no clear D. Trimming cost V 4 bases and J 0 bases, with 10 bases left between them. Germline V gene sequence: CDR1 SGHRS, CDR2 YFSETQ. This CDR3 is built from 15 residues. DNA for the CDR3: TGCGCCAGCAGCGGCGGCACGGCGAACACCGGGGAGCTGTTTTTT. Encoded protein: CASSGGTANTGELFF.

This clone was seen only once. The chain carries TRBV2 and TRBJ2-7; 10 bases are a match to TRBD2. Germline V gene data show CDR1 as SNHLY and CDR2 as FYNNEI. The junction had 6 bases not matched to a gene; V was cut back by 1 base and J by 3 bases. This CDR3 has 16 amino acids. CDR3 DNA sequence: TGTGCCAGCAGTGAAGGGCTAGCGGGAGCTAACTACGAGCAGTACTTC. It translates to CASSEGLAGANYEQYF.

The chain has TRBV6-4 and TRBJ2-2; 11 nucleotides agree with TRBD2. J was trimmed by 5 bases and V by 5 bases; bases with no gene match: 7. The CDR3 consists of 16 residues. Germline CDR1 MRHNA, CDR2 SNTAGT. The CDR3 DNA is TGTGCCAGCAGTTTACTAGCGGGAGAAGGGACCGGGGAGCTGTTTTTT. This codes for CASSLLAGEGTGELFF.

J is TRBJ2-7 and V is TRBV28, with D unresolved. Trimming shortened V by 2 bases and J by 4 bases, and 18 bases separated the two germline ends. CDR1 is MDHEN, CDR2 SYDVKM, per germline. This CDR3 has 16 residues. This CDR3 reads CASSLPQYTPLYEQYF. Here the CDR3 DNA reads TGTGCCAGCAGTTTACCTCAGTACACCCCCCTTTACGAGCAGTACTTC.

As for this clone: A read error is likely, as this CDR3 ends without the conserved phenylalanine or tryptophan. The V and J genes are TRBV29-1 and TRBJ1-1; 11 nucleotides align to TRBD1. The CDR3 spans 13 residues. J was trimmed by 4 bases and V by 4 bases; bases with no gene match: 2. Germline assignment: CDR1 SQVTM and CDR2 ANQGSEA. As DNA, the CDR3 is TGCAGCGTTGTAGGGACAGGGGGCACTGAAGCTTTCCTT. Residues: CSVVGTGGTEAFL.

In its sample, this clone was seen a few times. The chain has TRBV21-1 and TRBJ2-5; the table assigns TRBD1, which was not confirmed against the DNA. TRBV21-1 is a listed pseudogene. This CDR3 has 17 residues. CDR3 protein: CASSKVTGTGGEETQYF. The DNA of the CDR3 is TGTGCCAGCAGCAAAGTAACCGGGACAGGGGGTGAAGAGACCCAGTACTTC.

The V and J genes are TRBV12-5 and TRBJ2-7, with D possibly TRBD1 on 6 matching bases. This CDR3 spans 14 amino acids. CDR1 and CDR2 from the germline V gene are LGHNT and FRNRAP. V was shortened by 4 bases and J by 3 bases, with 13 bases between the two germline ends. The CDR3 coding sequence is TGTGCTAGTGGTTCCCCTGGGGGCGGCTACGAGCAGTACTTC. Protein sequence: CASGSPGGGYEQYF.

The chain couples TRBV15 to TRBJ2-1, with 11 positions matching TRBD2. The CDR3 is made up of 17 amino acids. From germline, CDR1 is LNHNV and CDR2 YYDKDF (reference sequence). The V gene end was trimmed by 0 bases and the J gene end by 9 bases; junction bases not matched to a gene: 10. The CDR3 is CATSREGSLAGGSEQFF. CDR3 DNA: TGTGCCACCAGCAGAGAAGGGTCCCTAGCGGGAGGCAGTGAGCAGTTCTTC. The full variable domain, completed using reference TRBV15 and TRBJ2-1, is DAMVIQNPRYQVTQFGKPVTLSCSQTLNHNVMYWYQQKSSQAPKLLFHYYDKDFNNEADTPDNFQSRRPNTSFCFLDIRSPGLGDTAMYLCATSREGSLAGGSEQFFGPGTRLTVL.

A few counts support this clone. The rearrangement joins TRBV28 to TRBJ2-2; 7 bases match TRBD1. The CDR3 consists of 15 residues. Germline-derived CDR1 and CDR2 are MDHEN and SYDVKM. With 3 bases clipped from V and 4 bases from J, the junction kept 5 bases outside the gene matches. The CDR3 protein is CASSFYRDSTGELFF. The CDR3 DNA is TGTGCCAGCAGTTTTTATCGGGACAGCACCGGGGAGCTGTTTTTT. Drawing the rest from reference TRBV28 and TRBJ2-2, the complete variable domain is DVKVTQSSRYLVKRTGEKVFLECVQDMDHENMFWYRQDPGLGLRLIYFSYDVKMKEKGDIPEGYSVSREKKERFSLILESASTNQTSMYLCASSFYRDSTGELFFGEGSRLTVL.

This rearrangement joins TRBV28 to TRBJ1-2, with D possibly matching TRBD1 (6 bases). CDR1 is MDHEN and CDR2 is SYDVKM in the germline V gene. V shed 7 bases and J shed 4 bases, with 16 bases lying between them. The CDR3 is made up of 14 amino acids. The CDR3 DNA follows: TGTGCCAGCACCCCCCAGGGGTTTCCCTATGGCTACACCTTC. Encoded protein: CASTPQGFPYGYTF.

In nucleotides, the CDR3 is TGCGCCAGCAGCTTTTTCTCTGCGGGAGTCGGCGAGCAGTACTTC. Residues: CASSFFSAGVGEQYF. J is TRBJ2-7 and V is TRBV5-1; 7 bases fit TRBD2. The germline V gene encodes CDR1 SGHRS and CDR2 YFSETQ. This CDR3 has 15 residues. The junction had 11 bases not matched to a gene; V was cut back by 2 bases and J by 6 bases.

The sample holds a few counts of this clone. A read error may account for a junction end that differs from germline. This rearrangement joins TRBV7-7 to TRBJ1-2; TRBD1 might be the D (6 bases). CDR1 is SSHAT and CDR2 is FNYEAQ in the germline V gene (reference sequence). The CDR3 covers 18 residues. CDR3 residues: CASSPRGLQGPCGYGYTF. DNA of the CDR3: TGTGCTAGCAGCCCGAGGGGACTACAGGGTCCTTGTGGCTATGGCTACACCTTC.

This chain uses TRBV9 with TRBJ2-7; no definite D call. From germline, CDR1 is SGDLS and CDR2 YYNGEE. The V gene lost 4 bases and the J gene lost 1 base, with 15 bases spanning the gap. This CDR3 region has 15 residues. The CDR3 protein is CASSPVVGSSYEQYF. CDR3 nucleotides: TGTGCCAGCAGCCCCGTAGTCGGGTCTTCCTACGAGCAGTACTTC.

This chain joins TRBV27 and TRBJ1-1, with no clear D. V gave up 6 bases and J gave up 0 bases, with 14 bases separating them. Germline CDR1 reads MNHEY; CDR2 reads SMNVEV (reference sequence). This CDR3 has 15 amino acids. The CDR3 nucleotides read TGTGCCAGCAGCTACCAGACTCCGATGAACACTGAAGCTTTCTTT. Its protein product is CASSYQTPMNTEAFF.